This is a list of T cell receptor beta chains from one sample in a study of CD8 T cells in ankylosing spondylitis. TCRdb fed the 5' RACE reads into MiXCR, producing one record per CDR3 protein. The table shows about 220,000 distinct CDR3 sequences, with 20% to 30% occurring only once. The sequencing sample was made of blood, either unsorted or a sorted T cell fraction (not recorded which). Source of these receptors: a male donor with ankylosing spondylitis or in good health (not recorded which). Each CDR3 is given with its conserved first and last residue. D genes are given only for firm matches. Clone size is given for some rows only: seen once, a few or many times, or a class if the clone is expanded.

J: TRBJ2-7
D: NA
V: TRBV6-2/TRBV6-3
size: many
CDR3: CASSTQGEQYF
DNA: TGTGCCAGCAGCACACAGGGCGAGCAGTACTTC

J: TRBJ1-1
D: NA
V: TRBV20-1
size: NA
CDR3: CSAKRAGRGTEAFF
DNA: TGCAGTGCGAAACGAGCAGGGCGGGGCACTGAAGCTTTCTTT

J: TRBJ1-5
D: NA
V: TRBV28
size: many
CDR3: CASRTAGLNQPQHF
DNA: TGTGCCAGCCGAACGGCAGGCCTCAATCAGCCCCAGCATTTT

J: TRBJ2-1
D: NA
V: TRBV5-6
size: many
CDR3: CASSLRVDSYNEQFF
DNA: TGTGCCAGCAGCTTGAGGGTTGACTCCTACAATGAGCAGTTCTTC

J: TRBJ2-6
D: NA
V: TRBV20-1
size: NA
CDR3: CSAWANSGANVLTF
DNA: TGCAGTGCCTGGGCCAACTCTGGGGCCAACGTCCTGACTTTC

J: TRBJ2-7
D: TRBD1
V: TRBV7-9
size: many
CDR3: CASRGTGGGEQYF
DNA: TGTGCCAGCAGGGGGACAGGGGGCGGCGAGCAGTACTTC

J: TRBJ2-3
D: NA
V: TRBV4-1
size: many
CDR3: CASSQEIWRITDTQYF
DNA: TGCGCCAGCAGCCAAGAAATCTGGCGGATCACAGATACGCAGTATTTT

J: TRBJ2-5
D: NA
V: TRBV29-1
size: many
CDR3: CSVEAKRETQYF
DNA: TGCAGCGTTGAGGCCAAGCGGGAGACCCAGTACTTC

J: TRBJ2-5
D: TRBD1
V: TRBV6-1
size: few
CDR3: CASSVNRGQETQYF
DNA: TGTGCCAGCAGTGTTAACAGGGGCCAAGAGACCCAGTACTTC

J: TRBJ2-3
D: TRBD2
V: TRBV20-1
size: NA
CDR3: CSASQAGPTDTQYF
DNA: TGCAGTGCTAGCCAAGCGGGACCCACAGATACGCAGTATTTT

J: TRBJ2-1
D: TRBD2
V: TRBV6-5
size: few
CDR3: CASSYTRGTSGVLYNEQFF
DNA: TGTGCCAGCAGTTACACCCGGGGAACTAGCGGGGTACTCTACAATGAGCAGTTCTTC

J: TRBJ1-1
D: NA
V: TRBV29-1
size: NA
CDR3: CSALGGNKAFF
DNA: TGCAGCGCTCTGGGAGGGAACAAAGCTTTCTTT

J: TRBJ1-5
D: NA
V: TRBV12-3/TRBV12-4
size: many
CDR3: CASSLGGQGNQPQHF
DNA: TGTGCCAGCAGTTTAGGGGGGCAGGGAAATCAGCCCCAGCATTTT

J: TRBJ2-4
D: NA
V: TRBV20-1
size: many
CDR3: CSARGPLAKNIQYF
DNA: TGCAGTGCTAGAGGACCTCTAGCCAAAAACATTCAGTACTTC

J: TRBJ2-2
D: TRBD2
V: TRBV29-1
size: NA
CDR3: CSALAGASGELFF
DNA: TGCAGCGCACTAGCGGGAGCAAGTGGGGAGCTGTTTTTT

J: TRBJ2-7
D: NA
V: TRBV7-2
size: many
CDR3: CASSLAGDYEQYF
DNA: TGTGCCAGCAGCTTAGCGGGCGACTACGAGCAGTACTTC

J: TRBJ2-5
D: TRBD1
V: TRBV12-3/TRBV12-4
size: NA
CDR3: CASSPSRTGGQETQYF
DNA: TGTGCCAGCAGTCCGTCCCGGACAGGGGGCCAAGAGACCCAGTACTTC

J: TRBJ2-3
D: NA
V: TRBV7-9
size: NA
CDR3: CASSPLSSWGVTDTQYF
DNA: TGTGCCAGCAGCCCCCTGTCTTCCTGGGGGGTCACAGATACGCAGTATTTT

J: TRBJ2-7
D: NA
V: TRBV29-1
size: once
CDR3: CSVTGSVYEQYF
DNA: TGCAGCGTTACAGGCTCCGTTTACGAGCAGTACTTC

J: TRBJ1-1
D: NA
V: TRBV20-1
size: NA
CDR3: CSASPVAKNTEAFF
DNA: TGCAGTGCTAGCCCGGTGGCCAAGAACACTGAAGCTTTCTTT

J: TRBJ1-4
D: NA
V: TRBV6-5
size: NA
CDR3: CASSYSRQDPTNEKLFF
DNA: TGTGCCAGCAGTTACTCACGGCAGGATCCAACTAATGAAAAACTGTTTTTT

J: TRBJ1-1
D: NA
V: TRBV3-1
size: many
CDR3: CASSQADWGTEAFF
DNA: TGTGCCAGCAGCCAAGCCGATTGGGGGACTGAAGCTTTCTTT

J: TRBJ2-7
D: TRBD1
V: TRBV5-5
size: NA
CDR3: CASRFGQVVPYEQYF
DNA: TGTGCCAGCAGATTCGGACAGGTTGTCCCCTACGAGCAGTACTTC